Each of the 30 T cell receptor beta chains below was sequenced from the same sample in a study of T cell responses to AZD1222 COVID-19 vaccine. Profiling relied on immunoSEQ multiplex PCR, and the TCRdb table lists in-frame clones only, not all of them. The sample contains about 150,000 clones, 92% of which appear only once. This material consisted of peripheral blood, taken on day 0 of AZD1222 vaccination. These receptors were collected from an adult in good health.

The rearrangement links TRBV2 to TRBJ2-5, with 9 bases fitting TRBD1. Germline CDR1 SNHLY, CDR2 FYNNEI. This CDR3 has 14 residues. V gave up 4 bases and J gave up 4 bases; unmatched junction bases: 4. The CDR3 DNA reads TGTGCCAGCAGTGCGGACAGGGGAAGAGAGACCCAGTACTTC. As protein: CASSADRGRETQYF.

This clone has just one count. The chain employs TRBV15 and TRBJ2-7, with TRBD1 matching over 10 bases. The V gene's germline CDR1 is LNHNV and CDR2 YYDKDF (reference sequence). The CDR3 loop spans 16 amino acids. V was clipped by 4 bases and J by 1 base; unmatched bases: 7. CDR3 sequence reads: CATSTRDRGFSYEQYF. CDR3 nucleotide sequence: TGTGCCACCAGCACCCGGGACAGGGGTTTTTCCTACGAGCAGTACTTC.

This chain joins TRBV12-3 or TRBV12-4 and TRBJ1-5; the D is unclear. The CDR3 is made up of 13 amino acids. Trimming took 5 bases from V and 6 from J, leaving 11 bases between them. CDR3: CASSARLSQPQHF. The CDR3 nucleotides are TGTGCCAGCAGTGCACGACTGAGTCAGCCCCAGCATTTT.

The J gene is TRBJ1-3, the V gene TRBV6-5; TRBD1 agrees at 7 bases. The CDR3 totals 15 residues. The V and J ends lost 0 bases and 4 bases, in that order; junction bases with no gene match: 3. Per the germline V gene, CDR1 is MNHEY and CDR2 is SVGAGI. CDR3 residues: CASSYSGQAGNTIYF. In nucleotides, the CDR3 is TGTGCCAGCAGTTACTCAGGACAGGCCGGAAACACCATATATTTT.

V is TRBV27 and J is TRBJ2-7, with a possible D match to TRBD2 (6 bases). The germline CDR1 and CDR2 sequences are MNHEY and SMNVEV (reference sequence). This CDR3 spans 14 amino acids. V lost 8 bases to trimming and J lost 4 bases, with 18 bases between them. CDR3 amino acids: CASSSGGSRYEQYF. For the CDR3, the DNA is TGTGCCAGCTCCTCTGGAGGGTCGAGGTACGAGCAGTACTTC.

The chain has TRBV7-6 and TRBJ2-3; D gene uncertain. The ends were cut back, 3 bases at V and 2 bases at J, with 6 bases in the middle. The CDR3 is 13 amino acids. CDR1 and CDR2 from the germline V gene are SGHVS and FNYEAQ. The CDR3 region is CASSFGSTDTQYF. CDR3 DNA sequence: TGTGCCAGCAGCTTTGGATCCACAGATACGCAGTATTTT.

This chain connects TRBV2 to TRBJ2-1; TRBD2 agrees at 11 bases. V shed 8 bases, J shed 4 bases, and the junction held 4 bases outside the gene matches. Germline CDR1 is SNHLY and CDR2 is FYNNEI. The CDR3 loop spans 14 amino acids. In DNA form, the CDR3 reads TGTGCCAGCCCGACTAGCGGGACTTACAATGAGCAGTTCTTC. Translated, it gives CASPTSGTYNEQFF. Filled out from reference TRBV2 and TRBJ2-1, the complete variable domain reads EPEVTQTPSHQVTQMGQEVILRCVPISNHLYFYWYRQILGQKVEFLVSFYNNEISEKSEIFDDQFSVERPDGSNFTLKIRSTKLEDSAMYFCASPTSGTYNEQFFGPGTRLTVL.

This clone has just one count. The J gene is TRBJ2-1, the V gene TRBV19; D assignment may be TRBD1 or TRBD2 (6 bases each). CDR3 size: 15 residues. CDR1 is LNHDA, CDR2 SQIVND, per germline (reference sequence). The V and J ends lost 5 bases and 8 bases respectively, with 19 bases between them. The CDR3 protein is CASSQFRRDNDEQFF. DNA of the CDR3: TGTGCCAGTAGTCAGTTCCGGCGGGACAATGATGAGCAGTTCTTC.

This chain joins TRBV2 and TRBJ2-7; tentative D call: TRBD2 (5 bases). The V and J ends lost 5 bases and 6 bases respectively, with 17 bases between them. CDR1 is SNHLY, CDR2 FYNNEI, per germline. The CDR3 is made up of 14 amino acids. The CDR3 DNA sequence: TGTGCCAGCAGTCGGACGGCCACGGCGGGCGAGCAGTACTTC. It encodes CASSRTATAGEQYF.

This chain connects TRBV11-2 to TRBJ2-1, with a possible D match to TRBD2 (5 bases). Germline CDR1 reads SGHAT; CDR2 reads FQNNGV. This CDR3 spans 14 amino acids. V lost 7 bases and J lost 2, with 12 bases in between. The CDR3 loop is CASTKRSAYNEQFF. The CDR3 coding sequence is TGTGCCAGCACCAAGCGGTCCGCCTACAATGAGCAGTTCTTC.

With respect to this clone: Germline is not matched at one junction end, which may reflect a read error. This chain links TRBV5-1 with TRBJ2-1; 11 bases agree with TRBD2. This CDR3 region has 13 residues. Germline V lookup: CDR1 SGHRS, CDR2 YFSETQ. The chain's CDR3 is CANSLAGGQKLIF. CDR3 DNA sequence: TGCGCCAACAGTCTAGCGGGAGGCCAAAAATTGATCTTC. The full variable domain, in which reference TRBV5-1 and TRBJ2-1 provide the parts outside the CDR3, is KAGVTQTPRYLIKTRGQQVTLSCSPISGHRSVSWYQQTPGQGLQFLFEYFSETQRNKGNFPGRFSGRQFSNSRSEMNVSTLELGDSALYLCANSLAGGQKLIFGPGTRLTVL.

For the CDR3, the DNA is TGTGCCAGCAGTTTAACGGCGAGATTTACTGAAGCTTTCTTT. Residues: CASSLTARFTEAFF. The rearrangement links TRBV28 to TRBJ1-1, with D unresolved. The CDR3 is made up of 14 amino acids. Germline CDR1 MDHEN, CDR2 SYDVKM. The germline V and J ends were trimmed by 2 bases and 5 bases, with 12 bases remaining between them.

This sequence joins TRBV5-6 and TRBJ1-5; D may be TRBD1 (6 bases). CDR1 is SGHDT, CDR2 YYEEEE, per germline. The CDR3 extends over 15 amino acids. The V and J ends lost 2 bases and 1 base respectively, with 10 bases between them. CDR3 sequence reads: CASSLGGMSNQPQHF. The CDR3 nucleotides are TGTGCCAGCAGCTTAGGGGGTATGAGCAATCAGCCCCAGCATTTT.

V is TRBV10-3 and J is TRBJ2-3; 7 positions agree with TRBD2. CDR1 and CDR2 (germline): ENHRY, SYGVKD. The V gene end was trimmed by 5 bases and the J gene end by 5 bases; junction bases not matched to a gene: 10. The CDR3 has 15 amino acids. The CDR3: CAISSGGRAGDTQYF. The CDR3 DNA reads TGTGCCATCAGTTCAGGTGGGAGGGCCGGAGATACGCAGTATTTT.

V and J are TRBV7-8 and TRBJ1-2; tentatively, D is TRBD1 (5 bases). From germline, CDR1 is SGHVS and CDR2 FQNEAQ. With 2 bases removed from V and 4 bases from J, the gap between germline ends came to 14 bases. The CDR3 length is 15 residues. As DNA, the CDR3 is TGTGCCAGCAGCTTACGAGGGACCCCTGGCTATGGCTACACCTTC. It yields the protein CASSLRGTPGYGYTF.

The CDR3: CASSAGSSYEQYF. The DNA of the CDR3 is TGTGCCAGCAGTGCTGGGAGCTCCTACGAGCAGTACTTC. V and J are TRBV25-1 and TRBJ2-7; D is perhaps TRBD2 (5 bases). The germline V gene has CDR1 MGHDK and CDR2 SYGVNS. V dropped 4 bases and J dropped 0 bases, with 7 bases sitting between them. This CDR3 has 13 residues.

CDR3: CASRHPGTVEAFF. The CDR3 DNA reads TGTGCCAGTAGACACCCTGGGACAGTCGAAGCTTTCTTT. The V and J genes are TRBV19 and TRBJ1-1, with 7 bases fitting TRBD1. V lost 6 bases and J lost 8; bases outside the gene matches: 9. The CDR3 extends over 13 amino acids. Germline CDR1 is LNHDA and CDR2 is SQIVND (reference sequence).

The rearrangement links TRBV10-1 to TRBJ2-1, with TRBD2 matching over 7 bases. V was clipped by 8 bases and J by 2 bases; unmatched bases: 18. Germline V gene lookup returns CDR1 WNHNN and CDR2 SYGVQD (reference sequence). The CDR3 loop spans 18 amino acids. CDR3 amino acids: CASGGGSPIGRAYNEQFF. CDR3 DNA: TGCGCCAGCGGGGGGGGTAGCCCAATCGGCCGGGCCTACAATGAGCAGTTCTTC.

The V gene is TRBV5-6, the J gene TRBJ1-5, with D unclear. Trimming took 2 bases from V and 2 from J, leaving 14 bases between them. CDR1 SGHDT and CDR2 YYEEEE come from the germline V gene. The CDR3 runs to 16 residues. The CDR3 here is CASSFGAGPGNQPQHF. CDR3 nucleotide sequence: TGTGCCAGCAGCTTTGGCGCCGGCCCTGGCAATCAGCCCCAGCATTTT.

J is TRBJ1-1 and V is TRBV5-1; D is uncertain. The germline V and J ends were trimmed by 0 bases and 5 bases, with 11 bases remaining between them. Germline-derived CDR1 and CDR2 are SGHRS and YFSETQ. The CDR3 totals 14 residues. The CDR3 here is CASSLARKSTEAFF. The CDR3 bases are TGCGCCAGCAGCTTGGCCCGCAAGAGTACTGAAGCTTTCTTT.

This clone was seen a single time. This chain joins TRBV25-1 and TRBJ1-4, with 8 nucleotides matching TRBD1. The CDR3 consists of 15 residues. CDR1 is MGHDK and CDR2 is SYGVNS in the germline V gene. After removal of 2 bases from V and 4 bases from J, the junction contained 3 bases not matched to a gene. The CDR3: CASSELQGVNEKLFF. In DNA, the CDR3 is TGTGCCAGCAGTGAACTACAGGGGGTTAATGAAAAACTGTTTTTT.

V gene TRBV5-5 combines with J gene TRBJ1-3; D is perhaps TRBD1 (5 bases). The V end was cut by 0 bases, the J end by 1 base, with 8 bases between. The CDR3 runs to 15 residues. Germline V gene sequence: CDR1 SGHKS, CDR2 YYEKEE (reference sequence). The CDR3 sequence is CASSLGWGSGNTIYF. CDR3 sequence (DNA): TGTGCCAGCAGCTTGGGATGGGGGTCTGGAAACACCATATATTTT.

The chain couples TRBV5-6 to TRBJ1-2, with D tentatively TRBD1 (5 bases). The CDR3 runs 13 residues. With 0 bases removed from V and 4 bases from J, the gap between germline ends came to 7 bases. Germline-derived CDR1 and CDR2 are SGHDT and YYEEEE. The CDR3 loop reads CASSLDRTYGYTF. The CDR3 nucleotides are TGTGCCAGCAGCTTGGACAGGACCTATGGCTACACCTTC.

The chain uses TRBV19 and TRBJ1-6; D gene ambiguous. This CDR3 is built from 15 residues. V lost 4 bases to trimming and J lost 0 bases, with 7 bases between them. Germline V lookup: CDR1 LNHDA, CDR2 SQIVND (reference sequence). In DNA form, the CDR3 reads TGTGCCAGTAGTAGAGGGAGCTCCTATAATTCACCCCTCCACTTT. Translating it yields CASSRGSSYNSPLHF.

The J gene is TRBJ2-1, the V gene TRBV7-2; TRBD2 matches 11 bases. V lost 5 bases, J lost 7 bases, and 13 bases stayed unmatched. Germline CDR1 SGHTA, CDR2 FQGNSA. The CDR3 length is 17 residues. CDR3 protein: CASSPTPLAGGGNEQFF. In DNA form, the CDR3 reads TGTGCCAGCAGCCCCACCCCGCTAGCGGGAGGCGGGAATGAGCAGTTCTTC.

V usage is TRBV7-6 and J usage is TRBJ2-2; TRBD2 is a possible D gene (6 bases). This CDR3 has 15 amino acids. Per germline, CDR1 SGHVS and CDR2 FNYEAQ. The V end was cut by 5 bases, the J end by 1 base, with 11 bases between. Here the CDR3 DNA reads TGTGCCAGCAGCCTCGGGCGGGGGAACACCGGGGAGCTGTTTTTT. This gives the protein CASSLGRGNTGELFF.

V and J are TRBV5-1 and TRBJ2-7; the match to TRBD2 covers 15 bases. Germline assignment: CDR1 SGHRS and CDR2 YFSETQ. The trim removed 1 base at V and 4 bases at J, leaving 9 bases unmatched. The CDR3 is made up of 18 amino acids. DNA for the CDR3: TGCGCCAGCAGCTTGAGGACTAGCGGGAGGGCAGTAGGGTACGAGCAGTACTTC. It encodes CASSLRTSGRAVGYEQYF.

The V call is TRBV5-4, the J call TRBJ2-3, with 7 nucleotides matching TRBD2. The CDR3 runs 15 residues. Trimming at V came to 5 bases and at J to 3 bases, leaving 9 bases not matched to a gene. The germline V gene encodes CDR1 SGHNT and CDR2 YYREEE (reference sequence). CDR3 protein: CASSIGEGITDTQYF. The CDR3 nucleotides are TGTGCCAGCAGTATTGGGGAGGGGATAACAGATACGCAGTATTTT.

The chain has TRBV14 and TRBJ1-3; a possible D gene is TRBD1 (6 bases). Germline CDR1 is SGHDN and CDR2 is FVKESK. The CDR3 is 15 amino acids. V lost 4 bases and J lost 4, with 14 bases in between. CDR3 sequence (DNA): TGTGCCAGCAGCCCCAGAACCGGGACAGGAAACACCATATATTTT. It yields the protein CASSPRTGTGNTIYF.

V gene TRBV6-5 combines with J gene TRBJ1-1; 7 bases line up with TRBD1. Per germline, CDR1 MNHEY and CDR2 SVGAGI. Trimming took 6 bases from V and 0 from J; bases not matched to a gene: 4. This CDR3 contains 14 residues. In nucleotides, the CDR3 is TGTGCCAGCAGGCACAGGGGAGTGAACACTGAAGCTTTCTTT. Amino acids: CASRHRGVNTEAFF.